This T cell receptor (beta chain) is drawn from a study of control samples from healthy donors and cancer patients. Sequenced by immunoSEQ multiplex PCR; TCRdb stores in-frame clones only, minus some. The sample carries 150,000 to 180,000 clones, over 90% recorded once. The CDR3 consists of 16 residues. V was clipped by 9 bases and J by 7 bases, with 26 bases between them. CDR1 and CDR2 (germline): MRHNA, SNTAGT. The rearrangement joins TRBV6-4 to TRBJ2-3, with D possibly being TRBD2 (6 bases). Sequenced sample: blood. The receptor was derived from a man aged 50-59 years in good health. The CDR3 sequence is CARDPFPALARYTQYF. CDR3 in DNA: TGTGCCAGAGACCCCTTCCCGGCCCTAGCGAGGTATACGCAGTATTTT.